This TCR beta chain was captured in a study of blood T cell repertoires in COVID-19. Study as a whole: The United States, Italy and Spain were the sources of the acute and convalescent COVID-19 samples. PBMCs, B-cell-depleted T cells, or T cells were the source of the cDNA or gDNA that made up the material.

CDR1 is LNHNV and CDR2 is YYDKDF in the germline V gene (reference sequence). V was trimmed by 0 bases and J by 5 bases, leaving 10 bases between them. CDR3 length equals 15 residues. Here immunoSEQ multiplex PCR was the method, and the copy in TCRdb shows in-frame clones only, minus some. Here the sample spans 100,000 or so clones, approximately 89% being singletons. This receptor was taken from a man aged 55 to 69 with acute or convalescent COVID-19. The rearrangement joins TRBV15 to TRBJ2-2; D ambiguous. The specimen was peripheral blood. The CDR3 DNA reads TGTGCCACCAGCAGAGAATTCAGGATGACCGGGGAGCTGTTTTTT. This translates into CATSREFRMTGELFF.